Listed here are 27 T cell receptor beta chains from one sample, sequenced in a study of T cells in Graves' hyperthyroidism and ophthalmopathy. The TCR beta CDR3 regions underwent amplification using RNA transcripts as the source. The primer set for the first-round RT-PCR of the TCR CDR3 was HTBI. TCRdb passed the multiplex PCR reads through MiXCR, listing each CDR3 protein once. The table shows approximately 630,000 distinct CDR3 sequences, with 15% to 20% occurring only once. The sequencing sample was made of blood. These receptors were collected from a woman aged 25 to 39 with Graves' hyperthyroidism.

The rearrangement uses TRBV19 and TRBJ1-5, with no clear D. Trimming left V 7 bases short and J 0 bases short, with 13 bases between. This CDR3 contains 15 residues. The germline V gene encodes CDR1 LNHDA and CDR2 SQIVND (reference sequence). CDR3 residues: CASTGRPYSNQPQHF. In DNA, the CDR3 is TGTGCCAGTACAGGCAGACCCTATAGCAATCAGCCCCAGCATTTT. Filled out from reference TRBV19 and TRBJ1-5, the complete variable domain reads DGGITQSPKYLFRKEGQNVTLSCEQNLNHDAMYWYRQDPGQGLRLIYYSQIVNDFQKGDIAEGYSVSREKKESFPLTVTSAQKNPTAFYLCASTGRPYSNQPQHFGDGTRLSIL.

The CDR3 reads CASSPIAGGTSDTQYF. The CDR3 nucleotides are TGTGCCAGTAGTCCCATAGCGGGAGGGACCTCAGATACGCAGTATTTT. The chain links TRBV19 to TRBJ2-3; 11 nucleotides align to TRBD2. V shed 5 bases and J 4 bases; nucleotides not matched to a gene: 8. Germline V gene lookup returns CDR1 LNHDA and CDR2 SQIVND (reference sequence). The CDR3 covers 16 residues.

This clonotype was counted many times. The chain has TRBV2 and TRBJ2-5; D might be TRBD1 (6 bases). The CDR3 loop spans 14 amino acids. The germline gives CDR1 SNHLY, CDR2 FYNNEI. V lost 2 bases, J lost 2 bases, and 9 bases lay in between. The DNA of the CDR3 is TGTGCCAGCAGTGAAACCGGACAGCAAGAGACCCAGTACTTC. Residues: CASSETGQQETQYF.

The chain is built from TRBV7-9 and TRBJ2-1; D ambiguous. Germline V gene sequence: CDR1 SEHNR, CDR2 FQNEAQ (reference sequence). CDR3 length equals 13 residues. Between the trimmed V and J ends, which lost 5 bases and 9 bases, there was a span of 14 bases. The CDR3 region is CASSPSLFPEQFF. In nucleotides, the CDR3 is TGTGCCAGCAGCCCGAGTTTGTTCCCTGAGCAGTTCTTC. The full variable domain, with the rest looked up from reference TRBV7-9 and TRBJ2-1, is DTGVSQNPRHKITKRGQNVTFRCDPISEHNRLYWYRQTLGQGPEFLTYFQNEAQLEKSRLLSDRFSAERPKGSFSTLEIQRTEQGDSAMYLCASSPSLFPEQFFGPGTRLTVL.

On this clonotype itself: The junction departs from the called germline gene at one end, perhaps through a read error. The J gene is TRBJ2-7, the V gene TRBV5-5, with 7 bases matching TRBD2. The CDR3 runs to 12 residues. CDR1 is SGHKS and CDR2 is YYEKEE in the germline V gene (reference sequence). Here the CDR3 reads CASTEGGDERYF. The CDR3, as DNA: TGTGCCAGCACGGAGGGAGGGGACGAGCGGTACTTC.

This chain links TRBV19 with TRBJ2-1, with 9 bases fitting TRBD2. J lost 0 bases, V lost 7 bases, and 7 bases had no gene match. CDR1 LNHDA and CDR2 SQIVND come from the germline V gene (reference sequence). The CDR3 length is 16 residues. The CDR3 DNA sequence: TGTGCCAGTATACGGACTAGCGCTAGCTCCTACAATGAGCAGTTCTTC. This sequence encodes CASIRTSASSYNEQFF.

This clonotype turned up a few times. This chain connects TRBV24-1 to TRBJ2-1, with 8 bases aligning to TRBD1. The germline gives CDR1 KGHDR, CDR2 SFDVKD. There are 17 residues in the CDR3. J was trimmed by 0 bases and V by 5 bases; bases with no gene match: 8. As DNA, the CDR3 is TGTGCCACCAGTGGGAGGGACAGGAAAAGCTCCTACAATGAGCAGTTCTTC. Its protein product is CATSGRDRKSSYNEQFF.

This clonotype was recorded a few times. This chain connects TRBV30 to TRBJ2-1; D remains ambiguous. This CDR3 region has 13 residues. V dropped 4 bases and J dropped 12 bases, with 19 bases sitting between them. Germline V gene data show CDR1 as GTSNPN and CDR2 as SVGIG (reference sequence). In DNA form, the CDR3 reads TGTGCCTGGAAATTAAATAGTGCATGGGGGCAGTTCTTC. Amino acid sequence: CAWKLNSAWGQFF.

This clonotype was found many times. The rearrangement links TRBV12-3 or TRBV12-4 to TRBJ2-7, with 11 bases fitting TRBD2. The CDR3 loop spans 17 amino acids. With V trimmed by 3 bases and J by 3 bases, 10 bases remained unmatched. Here the CDR3 reads CASSFPPRLAGLYEQYF. CDR3 in DNA: TGTGCCAGCAGTTTCCCCCCCCGACTAGCGGGACTCTACGAGCAGTACTTC.

This clonotype has more than one count but fewer than ten. The J gene is TRBJ2-3, the V gene TRBV24-1; 10 nucleotides match TRBD1. Germline V lookup: CDR1 KGHDR, CDR2 SFDVKD. The CDR3 contains 17 residues. Unmatched junction bases numbered 10, after V lost 4 bases and J lost 4 bases. The CDR3 DNA sequence: TGTGCCACCAGTGAACGGACAGGGGGGGGCCGTGCAGATACGCAGTATTTT. Residues: CATSERTGGGRADTQYF.

This clonotype was picked up many times. This chain links TRBV2 with TRBJ1-2; no definite D call. There are 13 residues in the CDR3. Trimming cost V 2 bases and J 6 bases, with 10 bases left between them. CDR1 SNHLY and CDR2 FYNNEI come from the germline V gene. CDR3 protein: CASSENGSDGYTF. The DNA for the CDR3 is TGTGCCAGCAGTGAAAACGGGAGTGATGGCTACACCTTC. Together with reference TRBV2 and TRBJ1-2, the CDR3 gives the full variable domain: EPEVTQTPSHQVTQMGQEVILRCVPISNHLYFYWYRQILGQKVEFLVSFYNNEISEKSEIFDDQFSVERPDGSNFTLKIRSTKLEDSAMYFCASSENGSDGYTFGSGTRLTVV.

This clonotype was seen at least ten times. The J gene is TRBJ2-7, the V gene TRBV20-1, with 7 bases matching TRBD1. Looked up from germline, CDR1 is DFQATT and CDR2 is SNEGSKA (reference sequence). Trimming cost V 0 bases and J 3 bases; bases outside gene matches: 8. This CDR3 has 15 amino acids. This CDR3 is CSARDIGTVLYEQYF. CDR3 DNA: TGCAGTGCTAGAGATATCGGGACAGTTCTCTACGAGCAGTACTTC.

The chain uses TRBV6-7 and TRBJ2-2, with D possibly TRBD1 on 6 matching bases. TRBV6-7 is labeled an ORF, and its function is uncertain. V was trimmed by 6 bases and J by 2 bases, leaving 13 bases between them. The CDR3 sequence is 15 residues long. The CDR3 spells CASRHRDDNTGELFF. The CDR3 bases are TGTGCCAGCAGACACAGGGATGATAACACCGGGGAGCTGTTTTTT.

This clonotype was seen only once. J is TRBJ2-7 and V is TRBV7-3; D possibly corresponds to TRBD1 (6 bases). Germline values: CDR1 SGHTA, CDR2 FQGTGA. V was pared by 4 bases and J by 2 bases, with 15 bases between. This CDR3 has 15 residues. CDR3 loop: CASSSHKDRAYEQYF. The CDR3 DNA sequence: TGTGCCAGCAGCTCCCATAAGGACAGAGCCTACGAGCAGTACTTC.

This clonotype came up a few times. The gene calls are TRBV7-3 and TRBJ2-1; 8 bases are shared with TRBD2. The CDR3 has 16 amino acids. The germline V gene has CDR1 SGHTA and CDR2 FQGTGA. The junction had 12 bases not matched to a gene; V was cut back by 5 bases and J by 6 bases. The CDR3 DNA reads TGTGCCAGCAGCCCCCCGGGTAGCGGGATGTTCAATGAGCAGTTCTTC. Its protein is CASSPPGSGMFNEQFF.

The sample holds many counts of this clonotype. The chain has TRBV2 and TRBJ1-2, with D possibly TRBD1 on 6 matching bases. Germline V gene lookup returns CDR1 SNHLY and CDR2 FYNNEI. The CDR3 spans 14 residues. The V gene lost 6 bases and the J gene lost 3 bases, with 14 bases spanning the gap. The CDR3 here is CASRRIRGDYGYTF. Written as DNA, the CDR3 is TGTGCCAGCAGACGGATTAGGGGGGACTATGGCTACACCTTC. The complete variable domain, with remaining parts taken from reference TRBV2 and TRBJ1-2, reads EPEVTQTPSHQVTQMGQEVILRCVPISNHLYFYWYRQILGQKVEFLVSFYNNEISEKSEIFDDQFSVERPDGSNFTLKIRSTKLEDSAMYFCASRRIRGDYGYTFGSGTRLTVV.

This clonotype was seen repeatedly, ten times or more. The chain has TRBV7-2 and TRBJ2-3; 9 bases map to TRBD1. Germline V gene lookup returns CDR1 SGHTA and CDR2 FQGNSA. The CDR3 totals 16 residues. V was pared by 4 bases and J by 2 bases, with 7 bases of the junction left unmatched. DNA of the CDR3: TGTGCCAGCAGCTCCTCGAACAGGGGGCCCACAGATACGCAGTATTTT. Protein product: CASSSSNRGPTDTQYF.

The genes are TRBV7-3 and TRBJ2-5; the D gene is possibly TRBD1 (6 bases). CDR3 length: 14 residues. V was cut by 5 bases and J by 1 base, with 11 bases left in between. Germline CDR1 SGHTA, CDR2 FQGTGA. CDR3 sequence reads: CASSRIQGQETQYF. DNA of the CDR3: TGTGCCAGCAGCCGAATACAGGGCCAAGAGACCCAGTACTTC.

There are a few counts of this clonotype. The J gene is TRBJ2-7, the V gene TRBV7-9; D is tentatively TRBD1 or TRBD2 (5 bases each). The CDR3 length is 15 residues. Trimming pared 4 bases from V and 2 bases from J, leaving 15 bases between. Germline assignment: CDR1 SEHNR and CDR2 FQNEAQ (reference sequence). The CDR3 loop reads CASSSTGRPPYEQYF. CDR3 in DNA: TGTGCCAGCAGCTCCACGGGACGGCCTCCCTACGAGCAGTACTTC.

The chain carries TRBV20-1 and TRBJ2-1; TRBD2 matches 13 bases. There are 16 residues in the CDR3. CDR1 and CDR2 from the germline V gene are DFQATT and SNEGSKA (reference sequence). J lost 7 bases, V lost 4 bases, and 10 bases had no gene match. The CDR3 spells CSAKGLAGPRRNEQFF. The CDR3 DNA sequence: TGCAGTGCTAAGGGACTAGCGGGACCGAGGAGAAATGAGCAGTTCTTC.

As for this clonotype: This may stem from a read error, because a much larger clone lies one nucleotide away. This sequence joins TRBV6-2 or TRBV6-3 and TRBJ1-5; 7 bases line up with TRBD1. This CDR3 is built from 15 residues. V shed 2 bases, J shed 3 bases, and the junction held 4 bases outside the gene matches. Germline CDR1 and CDR2: MNHEY and SVGEGT. The CDR3 here is CASSYDRAANQPQHF. The CDR3 DNA reads as TGTGCCAGCAGTTACGACAGGGCTGCCAATCAGCCCCAGCATTTT.

The chain has TRBV5-8 and TRBJ2-3, with 14 bases fitting TRBD2. The V and J ends lost 4 bases and 13 bases, in that order; junction bases with no gene match: 14. From germline, CDR1 is SGHTS and CDR2 YDEGEE. This CDR3 region has 16 residues. CDR3 sequence (DNA): TGTGCCAGCAGCGACCGGGGACTAGCGGGAGAACAAATAGAGTATTTT. This translates into CASSDRGLAGEQIEYF.

This clonotype has ten or more counts. This sequence joins TRBV11-2 and TRBJ2-7, with TRBD2 identical over 10 bases. The ends lost 2 bases at V and 1 base at J; junction bases unmatched: 2. The CDR3 has 15 residues. From germline, CDR1 is SGHAT and CDR2 FQNNGV. Here the CDR3 reads CASSLTSGMSYEQYF. CDR3 bases: TGTGCCAGCAGCTTAACTAGCGGGATGTCCTACGAGCAGTACTTC.

The table lists this clonotype with many counts. The genes are TRBV5-1 and TRBJ1-2; no clear D. Germline CDR1 is SGHRS and CDR2 is YFSETQ. The CDR3 runs to 13 residues. The V gene lost 0 bases and the J gene lost 5 bases, with 8 bases spanning the gap. The CDR3 is CASSLDPVYGYTF. CDR3 nucleotide sequence: TGCGCCAGCAGCTTGGATCCGGTGTATGGCTACACCTTC.

This clonotype was counted a few times. The chain couples TRBV29-1 to TRBJ2-7, with TRBD2 matching 8 bases. Germline CDR1 is SQVTM and CDR2 is ANQGSEA. V lost 1 base to trimming and J lost 2 bases; unmatched junction nucleotides: 4. The CDR3 spans 14 residues. The CDR3 DNA follows: TGCAGCGTTGAAGCGGCGGGGGGTCCCTACGAGCAGTACTTC. Protein sequence: CSVEAAGGPYEQYF.

The genes are TRBV6-1 and TRBJ2-7, with TRBD1 matching 10 bases. The CDR3 runs to 16 residues. Germline V gives CDR1 MNHNS, CDR2 SASEGT. Trimming at V came to 5 bases and at J to 3 bases, leaving 10 bases not matched to a gene. The CDR3 loop reads CASSLIGGTGVYEQYF. In DNA, the CDR3 is TGTGCCAGCAGTTTGATAGGAGGGACAGGGGTCTACGAGCAGTACTTC.

This clonotype has a count of ten or more. V gene TRBV12-3 or TRBV12-4 combines with J gene TRBJ2-7, with 10 bases that match TRBD2. The ends lost 1 base at V and 1 base at J; junction bases unmatched: 4. The CDR3 is 16 residues long. CDR3 in DNA: TGTGCCAGCAGTTTAGGGGGACTAGCGTCATCCTACGAGCAGTACTTC. It is translated as CASSLGGLASSYEQYF.